The rows below give T cell receptor beta chains drawn from one sample of a study of cytomegalovirus exposure and HLA in healthy donors. TCRdb's copy holds only in-frame clones and misses some; the assay was immunoSEQ multiplex PCR. The sample has some 96,000 clones; around 77% are singletons. Sequences were obtained from PBMCs. All receptors come from a female donor in good health and CMV-seronegative. Each CDR3 is given with its conserved first and last residue. Each record gives: clone size, D gene, J gene, V gene, CDR3 protein, CDR3 DNA. The D gene is left open where the match is weak. For some rows the clone size is stated as once, few or many, or as a class when expanded; others skip it.

>NA|NA|TRBJ1-2|TRBV29-1
CSVVTATYGYTF
TGCAGCGTAGTGACAGCGACCTATGGCTACACCTTC
>NA|NA|TRBJ2-5|TRBV4-1
CASSQVQSLETQYF
TGCGCCAGCAGCCAAGTACAGTCGCTCGAGACCCAGTACTTC
>NA|NA|TRBJ1-1|TRBV30
CALYSGTYLKNTEAFF
TGTGCCTTATATTCCGGGACTTACCTTAAGAACACTGAAGCTTTCTTT
>NA|NA|TRBJ2-7|TRBV5-4
CASSSIGVPYEQYF
TGTGCCAGCAGCTCGATCGGGGTTCCCTACGAGCAGTACTTC
>NA|TRBD1|TRBJ2-7|TRBV27
CASSRQGPYYEQYF
TGTGCCAGCAGCCGACAGGGTCCGTACTACGAGCAGTACTTC
>NA|TRBD2|TRBJ2-1|TRBV18
CASSPPNIGDYHNEQFF
TGTGCCAGCTCTCCTCCCAATATCGGGGACTATCACAATGAGCAGTTCTTC
>once|NA|TRBJ1-6|TRBV7-9
CASSGPGPGGSSPLHF
TGTGCCAGCAGCGGACCGGGACCGGGAGGGAGTTCACCCCTCCACTTT
>once|NA|TRBJ1-2|TRBV15
CATSRDRARGANGYTF
TGTGCCACCAGCAGAGACAGGGCTCGGGGGGCTAATGGCTACACCTTC
>NA|TRBD1|TRBJ1-5|TRBV29-1
CSVTTGGSGNQPQHF
TGCAGCGTGACTACAGGGGGTTCGGGCAATCAGCCCCAGCATTTT
>few|NA|TRBJ2-1|TRBV7-3
CASSAPGGATGGNIYNEQFF
TGTGCCAGCAGCGCCCCCGGGGGGGCCACAGGGGGCAATATCTACAATGAGCAGTTCTTC
>NA|NA|TRBJ2-7|TRBV28
CASSPWEGATSSYEQYF
TGTGCCAGCAGTCCCTGGGAAGGAGCGACTAGCTCCTACGAGCAGTACTTC
>many|NA|TRBJ1-3|TRBV6-1
CASSTAIGNTIYF
TGTGCCAGCAGTACTGCTATTGGAAACACCATATATTTT
>NA|TRBD1|TRBJ2-7|TRBV14
CASSQLQGPYEQYF
TGTGCCAGCAGCCAATTACAGGGGCCCTACGAGCAGTACTTC
>NA|TRBD1|TRBJ2-7|TRBV23-1
CASKKNRDRAYEQYF
TGCGCCAGCAAAAAAAACCGGGACAGGGCCTACGAGCAGTACTTC
>few|TRBD1|TRBJ1-6|TRBV25-1
CASSESGTGNSPLHF
TGTGCCAGCAGTGAATCCGGGACAGGGAATTCACCCCTCCACTTT
>NA|NA|TRBJ1-4|TRBV9
CASSVDGGIGEKLFF
TGTGCCAGCAGCGTAGATGGCGGGATAGGGGAAAAACTGTTTTTT
>NA|TRBD1|TRBJ1-3|TRBV30
CAWSQQGRPGNTIYF
TGTGCCTGGAGTCAACAGGGGAGACCTGGAAACACCATATATTTT
>few|NA|TRBJ2-5|TRBV7-9
CASSLSGGTQYF
TGTGCCAGCAGCCTCTCCGGGGGGACCCAGTACTTC
>NA|TRBD1|TRBJ1-5|TRBV30
CAWSPGTASNQPQHF
TGTGCCTGGAGTCCCGGGACAGCCAGCAATCAGCCCCAGCATTTT
>NA|NA|TRBJ1-5|TRBV27
CASSREAGVDQPQHF
TGTGCCAGCAGCCGCGAAGCGGGTGTGGATCAGCCCCAGCATTTT
>NA|NA|TRBJ1-6|TRBV5-6
CASSLGAGALDSPLHF
TGTGCCAGCAGCTTGGGGGCAGGGGCGCTGGATTCACCCCTCCACTTT
>NA|TRBD2|TRBJ2-5|TRBV29-1
CSVAGRWEGQGKETQYF
TGCAGCGTTGCCGGGAGATGGGAGGGGCAAGGGAAAGAGACCCAGTACTTC
>few|TRBD1|TRBJ1-6|TRBV13
CASSLGTGGVSPLHF
TGTGCCAGCAGCTTGGGGACAGGGGGCGTCTCACCCCTCCACTTT
>NA|NA|TRBJ2-5|TRBV7-9
CASSLVSRLETQYF
TGTGCCAGCAGCTTGGTCTCTAGGTTGGAGACCCAGTACTTC
>NA|NA|TRBJ1-4|TRBV25-1
CASSGTEVEKLFF
TGTGCCAGCAGTGGGACAGAAGTTGAAAAACTGTTTTTT
>NA|TRBD1|TRBJ2-3|TRBV5-6
CASSLVSGQSTDTQYF
TGTGCCAGCAGCTTGGTCTCGGGACAGAGCACAGATACGCAGTATTTT
>NA|NA|TRBJ2-2|TRBV4-1
CASSQYPQGIGTGELFF
TGCGCCAGCAGCCAATATCCCCAGGGAATTGGCACCGGGGAGCTGTTTTTT
>NA|NA|TRBJ2-7|TRBV6-1
CASSQTGPYEQYF
TGTGCCAGCAGCCAGACAGGTCCCTACGAGCAGTACTTC
>NA|TRBD2|TRBJ2-1|TRBV10-2
CASSDGGSSNNEQFF
TGCGCCAGCAGTGATGGCGGGAGCTCTAACAATGAGCAGTTCTTC
>NA|NA|TRBJ2-6|TRBV7-2
CASSLLNSGANVLTF
TGTGCCAGCAGCTTATTAAACTCTGGGGCCAACGTCCTGACTTTC